This T cell receptor beta chain was sequenced for a study of blood T cell repertoires in COVID-19. Using immunoSEQ multiplex PCR, the repertoire was profiled, and TCRdb retains in-frame clones only, with some absent. The table has about 270,000 clones, around four fifths seen once. Trimming took off 3 bases at V and 5 bases at J, with 16 bases between the two ends. The CDR3 runs 15 residues. The germline CDR1 and CDR2 sequences are LGHDT and YNNKEL (reference sequence). The origin of this receptor is a woman aged 45-59 years with active or convalescent COVID-19. Sequences were obtained from peripheral blood. The chain has TRBV3-1 (or the pseudogene TRBV3-2) and TRBJ1-1, with D unclear. The CDR3 DNA sequence: TGTGCCAGCAGCCACCCTGCCGACGGGGTAACTGAAGCTTTCTTT. It is translated as CASSHPADGVTEAFF.